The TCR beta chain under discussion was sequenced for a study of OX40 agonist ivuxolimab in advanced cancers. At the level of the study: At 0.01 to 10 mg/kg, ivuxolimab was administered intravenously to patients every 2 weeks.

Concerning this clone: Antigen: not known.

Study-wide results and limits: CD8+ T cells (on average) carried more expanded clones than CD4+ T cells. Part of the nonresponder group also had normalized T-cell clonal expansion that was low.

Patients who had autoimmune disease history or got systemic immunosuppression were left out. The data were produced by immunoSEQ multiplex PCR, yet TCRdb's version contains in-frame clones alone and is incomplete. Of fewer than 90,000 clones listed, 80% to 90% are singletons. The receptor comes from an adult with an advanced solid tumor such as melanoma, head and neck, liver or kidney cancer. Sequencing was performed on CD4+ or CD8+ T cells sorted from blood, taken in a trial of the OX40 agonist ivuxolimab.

CDR3 in DNA: TGTGCCACCAGCACTCGGACTACAGGGGACGGCTACACCTTC. Translation gives CATSTRTTGDGYTF. The chain couples TRBV15 to TRBJ1-2; 7 nucleotides agree with TRBD1. The J segment lost 8 bases and the V segment lost 4 bases, leaving 10 bases of the junction unmatched. CDR1 and CDR2 (germline): LNHNV, YYDKDF (reference sequence). The CDR3 extends over 14 amino acids.